One sample yielded the 27 T cell receptor beta chains listed below, sequenced in a study of blood T cell repertoires in COVID-19. This table comes from immunoSEQ multiplex PCR, and its TCRdb copy is limited to in-frame clones, with some not included. The sample includes about 270,000 clones, around 90% of them seen just once. The specimen sequenced was PBMCs or T cells enriched from blood (not recorded which). The receptors were gathered from a woman aged 50 to 60 who had recovered from COVID-19.

V and J are TRBV28 and TRBJ1-4; D is possibly TRBD1 (6 bases). Between the trimmed V and J ends, which lost 6 bases and 8 bases, there was a span of 10 bases. In germline, CDR1 is MDHEN, CDR2 SYDVKM. CDR3 size: 12 residues. The CDR3 reads CASRGDREKLFF. The DNA for the CDR3 is TGTGCCAGCAGGGGAGACAGGGAAAAACTGTTTTTT.

The chain links TRBV4-1 to TRBJ2-3; no reliable D call. Trimming left V 0 bases short and J 4 bases short, with 23 bases between. This CDR3 comprises 19 residues. The germline CDR1 and CDR2 sequences are MGHRA and YSYEKL. The CDR3 sequence is CASSQDINLADHKADTQYF. The CDR3 DNA is TGCGCCAGCAGCCAAGATATCAACCTTGCGGATCACAAGGCAGATACGCAGTATTTT.

The chain couples TRBV30 to TRBJ2-1; TRBD2 matches 8 bases. The ends lost 1 base at V and 14 bases at J; junction bases unmatched: 4. CDR3 length: 11 amino acids. Germline assignment: CDR1 GTSNPN and CDR2 SVGIG (reference sequence). The chain's CDR3 is CAWSARGLEFF. CDR3 DNA sequence: TGTGCCTGGAGTGCAAGGGGACTAGAGTTCTTC.

The chain recombines TRBV6-2 or TRBV6-3 with TRBJ2-6; TRBD1 matches 10 bases. Germline CDR1 and CDR2: MNHEY and SVGEGT. The CDR3 length is 19 residues. Germline trimming cut 3 bases from V and 2 bases from J; bases unmatched to any gene: 10. The CDR3 coding sequence is TGTGCCAGCAGTTATAATCGGGACAGGGGATTTGCTGGGGCCAACGTCCTGACTTTC. Translating it yields CASSYNRDRGFAGANVLTF.

The chain links TRBV28 to TRBJ1-2, with D possibly TRBD1 on 5 matching bases. With 2 bases removed from V and 3 bases from J, the gap between germline ends came to 13 bases. Germline V gives CDR1 MDHEN, CDR2 SYDVKM. The CDR3 consists of 15 residues. The CDR3 nucleotides read TGTGCCAGCAGTTTAAAGACAGCAAACTACTATGGCTACACCTTC. Translation: CASSLKTANYYGYTF.

This clone has more than one count but fewer than ten. The V call is TRBV3-1 (or the pseudogene TRBV3-2), the J call TRBJ1-2; 9 bases line up with TRBD1. Trimming took 5 bases from V and 6 from J; bases not matched to a gene: 4. The CDR3 extends over 13 amino acids. Germline lookup yields CDR1 LGHDT and CDR2 YNNKEL (reference sequence). This CDR3 is CASSFRTGDGYTF. The DNA for the CDR3 is TGTGCCAGCAGCTTCCGGACAGGGGATGGCTACACCTTC.

This sequence joins TRBV28 and TRBJ1-1; D remains ambiguous. V lost 3 bases to trimming and J lost 4 bases, with 12 bases between them. This CDR3 is 14 amino acids long. Germline CDR1 is MDHEN and CDR2 is SYDVKM. This chain's CDR3 is CASSFRRGTTEAFF. In nucleotides, the CDR3 is TGTGCCAGCAGTTTTCGGCGGGGAACCACTGAAGCTTTCTTT.

The chain carries TRBV18 and TRBJ1-6, with 7 bases fitting TRBD1. The J segment lost 7 bases and the V segment lost 4 bases, leaving 7 bases of the junction unmatched. Germline V gives CDR1 KGHSH, CDR2 LQKENI. This CDR3 spans 15 amino acids. CDR3 loop: CASSRNGQENSPLHF. Here the CDR3 DNA reads TGTGCCAGCTCACGAAACGGACAGGAGAATTCACCCCTCCACTTT.

The chain couples TRBV7-2 to TRBJ2-1, with 9 nucleotides matching TRBD1. CDR3 size: 15 residues. Germline loops: CDR1 SGHTA, CDR2 FQGNSA. Unmatched junction bases numbered 7, after V lost 1 base and J lost 9 bases. CDR3 sequence: CASSLVRTGASEQFF. The CDR3 DNA reads as TGTGCCAGCAGCTTAGTCAGGACAGGGGCGAGTGAGCAGTTCTTC.

The CDR3 loop is CASSRGTSGRHEQFF. For the CDR3, the DNA is TGTGCCAGCAGCCGAGGGACTAGCGGGAGACATGAGCAGTTCTTC. V is TRBV7-8 and J is TRBJ2-1; 14 positions agree with TRBD2. The CDR3 contains 15 residues. The V and J ends lost 5 bases and 8 bases, in that order; junction bases with no gene match: 5. Germline assignment: CDR1 SGHVS and CDR2 FQNEAQ.

The chain employs TRBV5-6 and TRBJ2-3; 11 nucleotides line up with TRBD2. The CDR3 totals 16 residues. V gave up 4 bases and J gave up 0 bases; unmatched junction bases: 4. Germline-derived CDR1 and CDR2 are SGHDT and YYEEEE. CDR3 in amino acids: CASSPGTSGSTDTQYF. In DNA form, the CDR3 reads TGTGCCAGCAGCCCAGGGACTAGCGGAAGCACAGATACGCAGTATTTT.

This chain uses TRBV5-1 with TRBJ2-2, with TRBD2 as a possible D gene (5 bases). Germline-derived CDR1 and CDR2 are SGHRS and YFSETQ. The germline V and J ends were trimmed by 5 bases and 6 bases, with 14 bases remaining between them. CDR3 length: 14 amino acids. The CDR3 reads CASSREGISGELFF. In DNA form, the CDR3 reads TGCGCCAGCAGTCGGGAAGGGATCTCCGGGGAGCTGTTTTTT.

V gene TRBV7-6 combines with J gene TRBJ2-3; the match to TRBD2 covers 7 bases. Per germline, CDR1 SGHVS and CDR2 FNYEAQ. The CDR3 length is 15 residues. Trimming at V came to 1 base and at J to 4 bases, leaving 5 bases not matched to a gene. CDR3 nucleotides: TGTGCCAGCAGCTTAGGCGGGAGCCTGGCAGATACGCAGTATTTT. Residues: CASSLGGSLADTQYF.

The chain joins TRBV5-1 to TRBJ2-3; D not certain. Germline V gene data show CDR1 as SGHRS and CDR2 as YFSETQ. The ends were cut back, 0 bases at V and 2 bases at J, with 7 bases in the middle. The CDR3 has 14 amino acids. CDR3 DNA sequence: TGCGCCAGCAGCTTGGGAGTATCCACAGATACGCAGTATTTT. This encodes CASSLGVSTDTQYF. Full variable domain (missing parts from reference TRBV5-1 and TRBJ2-3): KAGVTQTPRYLIKTRGQQVTLSCSPISGHRSVSWYQQTPGQGLQFLFEYFSETQRNKGNFPGRFSGRQFSNSRSEMNVSTLELGDSALYLCASSLGVSTDTQYFGPGTRLTVL.

This rearrangement joins TRBV9 to TRBJ1-2; D unclear. The germline V and J ends were trimmed by 2 bases and 2 bases, with 7 bases remaining between them. The CDR3 runs to 13 residues. Germline loops: CDR1 SGDLS, CDR2 YYNGEE. CDR3 nucleotides: TGTGCCAGCAGCGTTGGCAACAACTATGGCTACACCTTC. Its protein is CASSVGNNYGYTF.

The chain joins TRBV15 to TRBJ1-2; no clear D. The V gene lost 4 bases and the J gene lost 6 bases, with 15 bases spanning the gap. The V gene's germline CDR1 is LNHNV and CDR2 YYDKDF (reference sequence). The CDR3 is 14 residues long. The CDR3: CATSTGGGMDGYTF. The DNA for the CDR3 is TGTGCCACCAGCACCGGAGGTGGAATGGATGGCTACACCTTC.

The rearrangement links TRBV28 to TRBJ2-2, with D perhaps TRBD1 (5 bases). CDR3 size: 14 residues. Germline V lookup: CDR1 MDHEN, CDR2 SYDVKM. Trimming stripped 5 bases from V and 1 base from J, with 8 bases between. The CDR3 reads CASSTGQNTGELFF. The CDR3 DNA reads as TGTGCCAGCAGTACCGGACAGAACACCGGGGAGCTGTTTTTT.

This chain uses TRBV12-5 with TRBJ2-5; the match to TRBD1 covers 7 bases. Per the germline V gene, CDR1 is LGHNT and CDR2 is FRNRAP. Unmatched junction bases numbered 3, after V lost 2 bases and J lost 3 bases. This CDR3 comprises 14 residues. Here the CDR3 DNA reads TGTGCTAGTGGTTTGAATGGGACAGAAGAGACCCAGTACTTC. Its protein product is CASGLNGTEETQYF.

The chain recombines TRBV5-5 with TRBJ2-1; D is perhaps TRBD2 (5 bases). Germline CDR1 and CDR2: SGHKS and YYEKEE (reference sequence). This CDR3 spans 15 amino acids. Trimming stripped 3 bases from V and 0 bases from J, with 10 bases between. The CDR3 is CASSSGLASYNEQFF. In DNA form, the CDR3 reads TGTGCCAGCAGCTCAGGACTGGCCTCCTACAATGAGCAGTTCTTC.

V is TRBV7-9 and J is TRBJ1-1; 8 nucleotides match TRBD1. Per the germline V gene, CDR1 is SEHNR and CDR2 is FQNEAQ (reference sequence). With V trimmed by 8 bases and J by 5 bases, 13 bases remained unmatched. The CDR3 consists of 15 residues. CDR3 residues: CASRRGGRGLTEAFF. The CDR3 DNA follows: TGTGCCAGCCGAAGGGGTGGCAGGGGGCTTACTGAAGCTTTCTTT. Variable domain in full (rest from reference TRBV7-9 and TRBJ1-1): DTGVSQNPRHKITKRGQNVTFRCDPISEHNRLYWYRQTLGQGPEFLTYFQNEAQLEKSRLLSDRFSAERPKGSFSTLEIQRTEQGDSAMYLCASRRGGRGLTEAFFGQGTRLTVV.

The chain combines TRBV19 with TRBJ2-2, with D unclear. The CDR3 is 14 amino acids. CDR1 is LNHDA and CDR2 is SQIVND in the germline V gene (reference sequence). The V gene lost 3 bases and the J gene lost 2 bases, with 7 bases spanning the gap. CDR3 in DNA: TGTGCCAGTAGTATTCAGGCAAACACCGGGGAGCTGTTTTTT. This translates into CASSIQANTGELFF.

The chain recombines TRBV24-1 with TRBJ2-1; 13 bases agree with TRBD2. The V segment lost 0 bases and the J segment 4 bases; nucleotides outside the gene matches: 2. Germline V lookup: CDR1 KGHDR, CDR2 SFDVKD. The CDR3 covers 17 residues. CDR3 residues: CATSDLLLAGGYNEQFF. In nucleotides, the CDR3 is TGTGCCACCAGTGATTTGTTACTAGCGGGAGGGTACAATGAGCAGTTCTTC.

This chain connects TRBV6-5 to TRBJ1-6, with a weak D call TRBD1 (6 bases). Germline V gene sequence: CDR1 MNHEY, CDR2 SVGAGI. V shed 9 bases and J shed 7 bases, with 19 bases lying between them. The CDR3 is made up of 15 amino acids. CDR3 sequence: CASQIPGQKNSPLHF. CDR3 sequence (DNA): TGTGCCAGTCAGATCCCGGGACAAAAAAATTCACCCCTCCACTTT.

This clone was counted between two and nine times. The chain uses TRBV6-5 and TRBJ1-6; 10 bases line up with TRBD1. The V and J ends lost 10 bases and 6 bases, in that order; junction bases with no gene match: 6. CDR1 and CDR2 from the germline V gene are MNHEY and SVGAGI. The CDR3 covers 14 residues. The CDR3 nucleotides read TGTGCCACTCAGGGGACAGGGGCTAATTCACCCCTCCACTTT. It translates to CATQGTGANSPLHF.

V is TRBV5-1 and J is TRBJ2-3, with TRBD1 as a possible D gene (5 bases). The CDR3 extends over 14 amino acids. With 0 bases removed from V and 10 bases from J, the gap between germline ends came to 15 bases. Germline CDR1 is SGHRS and CDR2 is YFSETQ. CDR3 DNA: TGCGCCAGCAGCTTGGGTTCCAGCTCAGGGTCGCAGTATTTT. The encoded protein is CASSLGSSSGSQYF.

The CDR3 here is CASSSHDFDSYNEQFF. DNA for the CDR3: TGTGCCAGTAGTTCGCACGACTTCGATTCCTACAATGAGCAGTTCTTC. The V gene is TRBV19, the J gene TRBJ2-1; D is unresolved. Trimming pared 5 bases from V and 1 base from J, leaving 15 bases between. The CDR3 has 16 residues. Germline V gives CDR1 LNHDA, CDR2 SQIVND (reference sequence).

V gene TRBV7-2 combines with J gene TRBJ1-3; the D gene is possibly TRBD1 (5 bases). The CDR3 spans 13 residues. Germline-derived CDR1 and CDR2 are SGHTA and FQGNSA. The V gene lost 0 bases and the J gene lost 6 bases, with 6 bases spanning the gap. CDR3 sequence reads: CASSLARANTIYF. CDR3 in DNA: TGTGCCAGCAGCTTAGCCAGGGCAAACACCATATATTTT.